Shown below are 7 T cell receptor beta chains from a single sample sequenced in a study of T-cell memory formation after mild COVID-19. TCRdb re-called the 5' RACE reads with MiXCR, one entry per CDR3 protein. The sample records 150,000 to 200,000 distinct CDR3 sequences, around a tenth being singletons. Sequencing input: PBMCs or a T cell subset sorted from them (not recorded which). The source of these receptors is a man aged 18 to 29 who had mild COVID-19 (a few samples of this study predate the infection). Cell type and time point are not known.

The rearrangement uses TRBV7-9 and TRBJ2-5; TRBD1 might be the D (6 bases). CDR3 size: 16 residues. V gave up 1 base and J gave up 5 bases, with 17 bases separating them. CDR1 and CDR2 from the germline V gene are SEHNR and FQNEAQ (reference sequence). Here the CDR3 reads CASSLGGRGSTETQYF. The CDR3 coding sequence is TGTGCCAGCAGCTTAGGGGGGCGTGGTAGCACGGAGACCCAGTACTTC.

The sample holds many counts of this clonotype. V usage is TRBV23-1 and J usage is TRBJ2-1; D unclear. Being an ORF, TRBV23-1 has a function that is uncertain. V lost 2 bases, J lost 0 bases, and 8 bases lay in between. CDR3 size: 15 residues. The CDR3, as DNA: TGCGCCAGCAGTCAAGGGGATAGCTCCTACAATGAGCAGTTCTTC. It yields the protein CASSQGDSSYNEQFF.

This clonotype was observed a few times. The chain is built from TRBV2 and TRBJ2-7; 8 bases line up with TRBD1. The CDR3 has 14 residues. The J segment lost 1 base and the V segment lost 6 bases, leaving 5 bases of the junction unmatched. From germline, CDR1 is SNHLY and CDR2 FYNNEI. The CDR3, as DNA: TGTGCCAGCAGGGAGACAGGGGAGTCCTACGAGCAGTACTTC. It yields the protein CASRETGESYEQYF.

This clonotype has only a few counts. This chain links TRBV5-1 with TRBJ1-1, with D uncertain. The germline V and J ends were trimmed by 0 bases and 3 bases, with 6 bases remaining between them. Germline CDR1 SGHRS, CDR2 YFSETQ. The CDR3 runs to 13 residues. The CDR3 protein is CASSLVGYTEAFF. As DNA, the CDR3 is TGCGCCAGCAGCTTGGTCGGTTACACTGAAGCTTTCTTT.

The CDR3 sequence is CASTGTGGPGYGYTF. For the CDR3, the DNA is TGTGCCAGCACCGGGACAGGGGGCCCGGGGTATGGCTACACCTTC. The chain combines TRBV2 with TRBJ1-2, with TRBD1 identical over 12 bases. The trim removed 7 bases at V and 5 bases at J, leaving 8 bases unmatched. CDR1 is SNHLY and CDR2 is FYNNEI in the germline V gene. This CDR3 has 15 amino acids.

This rearrangement joins TRBV4-1 to TRBJ2-5; D gene uncertain. The germline V gene encodes CDR1 MGHRA and CDR2 YSYEKL. The CDR3 has 15 amino acids. V lost 1 base and J lost 0, with 9 bases in between. The CDR3 bases are TGCGCCAGCAGCCAAGTCGCCGAGTACCAAGAGACCCAGTACTTC. Its translation: CASSQVAEYQETQYF.

This clonotype has a handful of counts. The genes are TRBV20-1 and TRBJ1-1, with 10 positions matching TRBD1. The CDR3 length is 15 residues. The ends lost 6 bases at V and 5 bases at J; junction bases unmatched: 12. The germline gives CDR1 DFQATT, CDR2 SNEGSKA (reference sequence). The CDR3 sequence is CSAAGTGAGRTEAFF. The CDR3 nucleotides read TGCAGTGCCGCGGGGACAGGGGCAGGACGGACTGAAGCTTTCTTT.